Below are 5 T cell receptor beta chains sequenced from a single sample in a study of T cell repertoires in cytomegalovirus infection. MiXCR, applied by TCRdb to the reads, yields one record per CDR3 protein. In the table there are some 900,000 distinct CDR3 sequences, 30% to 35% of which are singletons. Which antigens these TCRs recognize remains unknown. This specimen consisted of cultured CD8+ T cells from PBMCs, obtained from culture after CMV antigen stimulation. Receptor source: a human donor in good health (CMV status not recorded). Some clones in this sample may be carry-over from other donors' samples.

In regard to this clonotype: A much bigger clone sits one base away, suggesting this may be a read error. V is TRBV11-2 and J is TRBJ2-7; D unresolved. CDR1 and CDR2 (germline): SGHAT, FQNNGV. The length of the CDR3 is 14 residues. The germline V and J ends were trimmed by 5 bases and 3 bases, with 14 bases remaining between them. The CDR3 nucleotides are TGTGCCAGCAGCCCCGGACCCCTATTCTACGAGCAGTACGTC. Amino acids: CASSPGPLFYEQYV.

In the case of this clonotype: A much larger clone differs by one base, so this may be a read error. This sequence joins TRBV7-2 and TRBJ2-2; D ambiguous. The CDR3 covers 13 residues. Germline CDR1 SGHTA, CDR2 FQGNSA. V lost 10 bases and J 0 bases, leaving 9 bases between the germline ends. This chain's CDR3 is CTTPLPNTGELFF. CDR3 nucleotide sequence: TGTACCACTCCCTTACCGAACACCGGGGAGCTGTTTTTT.

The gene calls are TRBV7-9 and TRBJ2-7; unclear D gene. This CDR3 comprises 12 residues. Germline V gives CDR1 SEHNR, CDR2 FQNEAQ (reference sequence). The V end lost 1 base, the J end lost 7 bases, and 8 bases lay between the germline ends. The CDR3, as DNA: TGTGCCAGCAGCTTAGGATGGGGAGAGCAGTACTTC. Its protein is CASSLGWGEQYF.

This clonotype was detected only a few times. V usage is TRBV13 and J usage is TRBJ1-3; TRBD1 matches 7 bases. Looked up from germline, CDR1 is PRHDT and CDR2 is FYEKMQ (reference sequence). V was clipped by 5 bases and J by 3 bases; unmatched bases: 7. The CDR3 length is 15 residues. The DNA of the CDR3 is TGTGCCAGCAGCCCCCGGGACAGAGGTGGAAACACCATATATTTT. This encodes CASSPRDRGGNTIYF. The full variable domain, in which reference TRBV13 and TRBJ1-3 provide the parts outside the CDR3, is AAGVIQSPRHLIKEKRETATLKCYPIPRHDTVYWYQQGPGQDPQFLISFYEKMQSDKGSIPDRFSAQQFSDYHSELNMSSLELGDSALYFCASSPRDRGGNTIYFGEGSWLTVV.

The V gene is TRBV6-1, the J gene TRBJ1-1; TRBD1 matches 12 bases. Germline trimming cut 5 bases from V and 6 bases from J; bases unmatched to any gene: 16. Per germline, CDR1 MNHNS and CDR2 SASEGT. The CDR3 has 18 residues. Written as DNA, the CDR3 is TGTGCCAGCAGTACGGGCCCTCCATGGGACAGGGGGCTTTCTGAAGCTTTCTTT. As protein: CASSTGPPWDRGLSEAFF.